These 26 T cell receptor beta chains came from one sample sequenced in a study of cytomegalovirus exposure and HLA in healthy donors. With 60 Vbeta and 13 Jbeta primers, the PCR was carried out. The assay was immunoSEQ multiplex PCR, and TCRdb's table has in-frame clones only and misses some. Of about 160,000 clones listed, more than 65% were seen once; the top ten hold about 2.5%. Sequenced sample: PBMCs. Receptor source: a woman aged 35 to 49 in good health and CMV-seropositive.

The chain has TRBV18 and TRBJ1-4; D possibly corresponds to TRBD1 (6 bases). This CDR3 has 14 residues. Between the trimmed V and J ends, which lost 5 bases and 7 bases, there was a span of 14 bases. Germline V gene sequence: CDR1 KGHSH, CDR2 LQKENI. CDR3 residues: CASSIQGSSEKLFF. CDR3 DNA sequence: TGTGCCAGCTCAATCCAGGGGAGTAGTGAAAAACTGTTTTTT.

V usage is TRBV5-4 and J usage is TRBJ1-4; 12 nucleotides align to TRBD1. V shed 4 bases and J 5 bases; nucleotides not matched to a gene: 12. CDR3 length equals 18 residues. CDR1 and CDR2 from the germline V gene are SGHNT and YYREEE (reference sequence). CDR3 loop: CASSNGGTGGGGNEKLFF. The CDR3 DNA is TGTGCCAGCAGCAATGGAGGGACAGGGGGCGGCGGAAATGAAAAACTGTTTTTT. Combining the CDR3 with reference TRBV5-4 and TRBJ1-4 gives the whole variable domain ETGVTQSPTHLIKTRGQQVTLRCSSQSGHNTVSWYQQALGQGPQFIFQYYREEENGRGNFPPRFSGLQFPNYSSELNVNALELDDSALYLCASSNGGTGGGGNEKLFFGSGTQLSVL.

The chain joins TRBV11-2 to TRBJ2-7, with 8 nucleotides matching TRBD1. V was clipped by 2 bases and J by 6 bases; unmatched bases: 6. Germline assignment: CDR1 SGHAT and CDR2 FQNNGV. The CDR3 loop spans 14 amino acids. For the CDR3, the DNA is TGTGCCAGCAGCTTACAGGGGGCGGTCGGCGAGCAGTACTTC. It yields the protein CASSLQGAVGEQYF. Looking up the rest from reference TRBV11-2 and TRBJ2-7 gives the full variable domain: EAGVAQSPRYKIIEKRQSVAFWCNPISGHATLYWYQQILGQGPKLLIQFQNNGVVDDSQLPKDRFSAERLKGVDSTLKIQPAKLEDSAVYLCASSLQGAVGEQYFGPGTRLTVT.

This clone was seen a few times. The chain couples TRBV4-3 to TRBJ1-2, with unresolved D. Germline CDR1 is LGHNA and CDR2 is YSLEER. The V and J ends lost 0 bases and 8 bases respectively, with 16 bases between them. CDR3 size: 15 residues. CDR3 in DNA: TGCGCCAGCAGCCAAGATAAGGCAGCTGGGCGCGGCTACACCTTC. Translating gives CASSQDKAAGRGYTF.

There are a few counts of this clone. This chain connects TRBV5-1 to TRBJ2-3; the D is unclear. This CDR3 is built from 14 residues. Germline loops: CDR1 SGHRS, CDR2 YFSETQ. V lost 0 bases, J lost 2 bases, and 7 bases lay in between. The CDR3 reads CASSLVPNTDTQYF. The CDR3, as DNA: TGCGCCAGCAGCTTGGTCCCAAACACAGATACGCAGTATTTT.

This chain joins TRBV7-9 and TRBJ1-6; D may be TRBD1 (5 bases). The CDR3 runs to 10 residues. Trimming removed 5 bases at V and 19 bases at J, with 12 bases between. Germline-derived CDR1 and CDR2 are SEHNR and FQNEAQ (reference sequence). The CDR3 bases are TGTGCCAGCAGCCCCTACAGGTTACACTTT. Protein sequence: CASSPYRLHF.

This clone has just one count. The chain combines TRBV10-3 with TRBJ1-6, with 9 bases identical to TRBD1. J lost 8 bases, V lost 4 bases, and 9 bases had no gene match. This CDR3 contains 16 residues. The germline gives CDR1 ENHRY, CDR2 SYGVKD. CDR3 sequence (DNA): TGTGCCATCAGTGGGGTCCCGGGACAGGGTGATTCACCCCTCCACTTT. Translation: CAISGVPGQGDSPLHF.

This chain joins TRBV2 and TRBJ2-2; 7 bases align to TRBD2. Germline V gene sequence: CDR1 SNHLY, CDR2 FYNNEI. Losses at the gene ends were 6 bases for V and 5 bases for J; bases not matched to a gene: 3. This CDR3 contains 13 residues. The CDR3 bases are TGTGCCAGCAGGGTACTAGCGACCGGGGAGCTGTTTTTT. This codes for CASRVLATGELFF.

Remarks on this clone: One junction end does not reproduce the germline sequence, and a read error may be involved. V and J are TRBV6-1 and TRBJ1-2; TRBD1 aligns across 8 bases. This CDR3 is 14 amino acids long. CDR1 is MNHNS and CDR2 is SASEGT in the germline V gene. The CDR3 loop reads CASRDEQGVGGYPF. CDR3 DNA: TGTGCCAGCAGGGACGAACAGGGGGTGGGTGGCTACCCCTTC.

This chain connects TRBV7-2 to TRBJ2-3, with 9 bases matching TRBD1. V lost 5 bases and J lost 6; bases outside the gene matches: 6. The CDR3 extends over 14 amino acids. The germline V gene encodes CDR1 SGHTA and CDR2 FQGNSA. CDR3 region: CASSPDRGWDTQYF. CDR3 nucleotide sequence: TGTGCCAGCAGCCCGGACAGGGGTTGGGATACGCAGTATTTT. Variable domain in full (rest from reference TRBV7-2 and TRBJ2-3): GAGVSQSPSNKVTEKGKDVELRCDPISGHTALYWYRQSLGQGLEFLIYFQGNSAPDKSGLPSDRFSAERTGGSVSTLTIQRTQQEDSAVYLCASSPDRGWDTQYFGPGTRLTVL.

This clone appeared once. This rearrangement joins TRBV18 to TRBJ2-6; 7 bases fit TRBD1. V lost 4 bases, J lost 0 bases, and 9 bases stayed unmatched. The length of the CDR3 is 18 residues. Germline values: CDR1 KGHSH, CDR2 LQKENI. The CDR3 loop is CASSQQAGTASGANVLTF. Here the CDR3 DNA reads TGTGCCAGCTCACAACAGGCCGGGACAGCCTCTGGGGCCAACGTCCTGACTTTC. The full variable domain, in which reference TRBV18 and TRBJ2-6 provide the parts outside the CDR3, is NAGVMQNPRHLVRRRGQEARLRCSPMKGHSHVYWYRQLPEEGLKFMVYLQKENIIDESGMPKERFSAEFPKEGPSILRIQQVVRGDSAAYFCASSQQAGTASGANVLTFGAGSRLTVL.

V gene TRBV28 combines with J gene TRBJ2-3; D possibly corresponds to TRBD1 (5 bases). The CDR3 contains 15 residues. Germline CDR1 reads MDHEN; CDR2 reads SYDVKM. The V and J ends lost 7 bases and 4 bases respectively, with 18 bases between them. This CDR3 reads CASISGRVVPDTQYF. Written as DNA, the CDR3 is TGTGCCAGCATCTCAGGGCGCGTCGTCCCAGATACGCAGTATTTT.

V and J are TRBV7-3 and TRBJ2-7; the match to TRBD1 covers 9 bases. This CDR3 region has 15 residues. Germline V gene data show CDR1 as SGHTA and CDR2 as FQGTGA. With V trimmed by 2 bases and J by 5 bases, 7 bases remained unmatched. In DNA, the CDR3 is TGTGCCAGCAGCTTATCGGGACAGGGAACCCACGAGCAGTACTTC. Encoded protein: CASSLSGQGTHEQYF. The whole variable domain, filled in from reference TRBV7-3 and TRBJ2-7, reads GAGVSQTPSNKVTEKGKYVELRCDPISGHTALYWYRQSLGQGPEFLIYFQGTGAADDSGLPNDRFFAVRPEGSVSTLKIQRTERGDSAVYLCASSLSGQGTHEQYFGPGTRLTVT.

The CDR3 nucleotides read TGTGCCAGCTCACCAGCAGAACTTCGGGATCAGCCCCAGCATTTT. It codes for CASSPAELRDQPQHF. The chain couples TRBV18 to TRBJ1-5, with D uncertain. V was cut by 2 bases and J by 5 bases, with 13 bases left in between. CDR1 is KGHSH and CDR2 is LQKENI in the germline V gene. The CDR3 runs to 15 residues.

V and J are TRBV6-6 and TRBJ2-7; TRBD2 is a possible D gene (5 bases). V was cut by 0 bases and J by 3 bases, with 9 bases left in between. Germline CDR1 is MNHNY and CDR2 is SVGAGI (reference sequence). This CDR3 is built from 14 residues. The CDR3 DNA reads as TGTGCCAGCAGTTACTCTGGGGAGATCTACGAGCAGTACTTC. Encoded protein: CASSYSGEIYEQYF.

The V and J genes are TRBV7-3 and TRBJ1-1, with a possible D match to TRBD1 (6 bases). The CDR3 loop spans 12 amino acids. V was pared by 7 bases and J by 5 bases, with 11 bases between. The germline V gene encodes CDR1 SGHTA and CDR2 FQGTGA. The CDR3 loop reads CASTGRGTEAFF. In DNA, the CDR3 is TGTGCCAGCACCGGTAGGGGGACTGAAGCTTTCTTT.

This clone was counted between two and nine times. The chain links TRBV5-4 to TRBJ2-3, with a weak D call TRBD2 (6 bases). The CDR3 covers 13 residues. Germline V lookup: CDR1 SGHNT, CDR2 YYREEE (reference sequence). Trimming cost V 3 bases and J 8 bases, with 13 bases left between them. This CDR3 reads CASSSTSLSTQYF. As DNA, the CDR3 is TGTGCCAGCAGCTCGACTAGTTTGAGTACGCAGTATTTT.

This chain uses TRBV6-6 with TRBJ2-5; 8 positions agree with TRBD1. This CDR3 has 14 amino acids. Germline lookup yields CDR1 MNHNY and CDR2 SVGAGI (reference sequence). Losses at the gene ends were 6 bases for V and 5 bases for J; bases not matched to a gene: 8. The chain's CDR3 is CASSPGQGGETQYF. CDR3 nucleotides: TGTGCCAGCAGCCCAGGACAGGGTGGGGAGACCCAGTACTTC.

This chain uses TRBV6-6 with TRBJ2-3; 7 nucleotides align to TRBD2. The germline V gene encodes CDR1 MNHNY and CDR2 SVGAGI (reference sequence). V gave up 2 bases and J gave up 2 bases; unmatched junction bases: 1. This CDR3 is built from 14 residues. As DNA, the CDR3 is TGTGCCAGCAGTTACAGCGGGGACACAGATACGCAGTATTTT. Residues: CASSYSGDTDTQYF.

This sequence joins TRBV7-2 and TRBJ1-3; 10 bases line up with TRBD1. Germline V CDR1 and CDR2: SGHTA, FQGNSA. The CDR3 consists of 17 residues. With 4 bases clipped from V and 6 bases from J, the junction kept 12 bases outside the gene matches. The CDR3 loop is CASSYSTGTGVVNTIYF. The DNA of the CDR3 is TGTGCCAGCAGCTACTCTACCGGGACAGGGGTAGTAAACACCATATATTTT. Looking up the rest from reference TRBV7-2 and TRBJ1-3 gives the full variable domain: GAGVSQSPSNKVTEKGKDVELRCDPISGHTALYWYRQSLGQGLEFLIYFQGNSAPDKSGLPSDRFSAERTGGSVSTLTIQRTQQEDSAVYLCASSYSTGTGVVNTIYFGEGSWLTVV.

The V gene is TRBV7-2, the J gene TRBJ2-3; the D is unclear. V was clipped by 6 bases and J by 6 bases, with 13 bases between them. The germline V gene encodes CDR1 SGHTA and CDR2 FQGNSA. The CDR3 loop spans 13 amino acids. In DNA form, the CDR3 reads TGTGCCAGCAGACCTGCAGCCAGGGATACGCAGTATTTT. This gives the protein CASRPAARDTQYF.

J is TRBJ2-5 and V is TRBV25-1; 9 nucleotides line up with TRBD2. J was trimmed by 2 bases and V by 2 bases; bases with no gene match: 9. CDR1 and CDR2 from the germline V gene are MGHDK and SYGVNS. The CDR3 totals 17 residues. This CDR3 is CASSEGPGRGGQETQYF. In DNA form, the CDR3 reads TGTGCCAGCAGTGAAGGGCCGGGGCGGGGGGGACAAGAGACCCAGTACTTC.

Concerning this clone: An end of the junction does not agree with germline; a read error may underlie this. The V and J genes are TRBV7-2 and TRBJ1-2, with 7 positions matching TRBD1. Germline V lookup: CDR1 SGHTA, CDR2 FQGNSA. There are 12 residues in the CDR3. CDR3 region: CASSWGFDRAAF. Here the CDR3 DNA reads TGTGCCAGCAGCTGGGGATTTGACAGGGCCGCCTTC.

The chain couples TRBV6-5 to TRBJ2-3, with 8 bases matching TRBD1. Trimming took 4 bases from V and 4 from J; bases not matched to a gene: 7. The CDR3 is made up of 15 amino acids. Germline V gene lookup returns CDR1 MNHEY and CDR2 SVGAGI. The CDR3 DNA is TGTGCCAGCAGTTGGACAGGGAGATTTGCAGATACGCAGTATTTT. The encoded protein is CASSWTGRFADTQYF.

The V gene is TRBV2, the J gene TRBJ2-2; 8 bases fit TRBD1. Germline CDR1 and CDR2: SNHLY and FYNNEI. V was pared by 4 bases and J by 1 base, with 2 bases of the junction left unmatched. The CDR3 is made up of 15 amino acids. CDR3 loop: CASSADRVNTGELFF. CDR3 nucleotides: TGTGCCAGCAGTGCGGACAGGGTGAACACCGGGGAGCTGTTTTTT.

The sample holds a few counts of this clone. The genes are TRBV5-4 and TRBJ2-6; D not resolved. Trimming pared 4 bases from V and 3 bases from J, leaving 11 bases between. Germline CDR1 is SGHNT and CDR2 is YYREEE (reference sequence). The CDR3 runs to 15 residues. For the CDR3, the DNA is TGTGCCAGCAGCCTAGGTGGAGTTGGGGCCAACGTCCTGACTTTC. It specifies CASSLGGVGANVLTF.